Below, 2 T cell receptor beta chains from the same sample are listed, as sequenced in a study of post-analysis software for immune sequencing data. Whole-study findings and limits: Five or six TRBV segments, including TRBV5-6, TRBV5-1 and TRBV20-1, were more frequent in patients than controls.

These receptors are not linked to any known antigen. Prepared libraries of TCR beta cDNA carried unique molecular identifiers. TCRdb ran MiXCR on the PCR reads and lists one entry per CDR3 protein. The table records about 500,000 distinct CDR3 sequences, under 55% of them present only once. The sample taken for sequencing was blood. These TCRs come from a girl aged 10-17 years with multiple sclerosis.

This clonotype was seen many times. The CDR3 is CATSRDQAGASDTQYF. The CDR3 DNA follows: TGTGCCACCAGCAGAGATCAGGCGGGAGCCTCAGATACGCAGTATTTT. The genes are TRBV15 and TRBJ2-3; 7 bases agree with TRBD2. V lost 0 bases to trimming and J lost 4 bases; unmatched junction nucleotides: 7. From germline, CDR1 is LNHNV and CDR2 YYDKDF (reference sequence). This CDR3 contains 16 residues.

This clonotype was detected only a few times. The chain joins TRBV29-1 to TRBJ2-3; no clear D. V lost 6 bases and J lost 1, with 17 bases in between. Germline assignment: CDR1 SQVTM and CDR2 ANQGSEA. The CDR3 length is 15 residues. CDR3 protein: CSVHPGALGTDTQYF. CDR3 nucleotides: TGCAGCGTCCACCCCGGTGCGCTCGGCACAGATACGCAGTATTTT.